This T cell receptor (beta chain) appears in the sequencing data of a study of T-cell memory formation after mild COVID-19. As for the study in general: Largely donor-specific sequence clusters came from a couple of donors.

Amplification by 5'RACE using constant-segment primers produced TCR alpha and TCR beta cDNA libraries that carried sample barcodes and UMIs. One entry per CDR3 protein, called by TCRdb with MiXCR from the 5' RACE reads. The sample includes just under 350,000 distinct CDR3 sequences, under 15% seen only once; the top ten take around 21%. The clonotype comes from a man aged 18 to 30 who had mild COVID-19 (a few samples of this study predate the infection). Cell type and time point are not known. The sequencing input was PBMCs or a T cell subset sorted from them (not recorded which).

This CDR3 reads CASSEVSGGNQPQHF. CDR3 bases: TGTGCCAGCAGTGAAGTTTCGGGGGGGAATCAGCCCCAGCATTTT. The chain couples TRBV2 to TRBJ1-5, with D possibly matching TRBD1 (5 bases). Germline CDR1 is SNHLY and CDR2 is FYNNEI. Between the trimmed V and J ends, which lost 1 base and 4 bases, there was a span of 11 bases. This CDR3 region has 15 residues.